This TCR beta chain was documented in a study of shared clonotypes between healthy human individuals. Study observations and caveats: Clonotype sharing among the donors was expected to vary with sequencing depth.

This clone was seen a single time. The antigen remains undetermined. The V gene end was trimmed by 5 bases and the J gene end by 4 bases; junction bases not matched to a gene: 8. Per the germline V gene, CDR1 is KGHSH and CDR2 is LQKENI. This CDR3 region has 16 residues. Repertoires were generated with immunoSEQ multiplex PCR, while TCRdb's copy carries only in-frame clones and drops some. The data hold about 510,000 clones, with approximately 95% observed a single time. V usage is TRBV18 and J usage is TRBJ2-1; 10 bases fit TRBD2. This TCR came from a woman in her twenties or thirties in good health. Specimen: naive CD4+ T cells sorted from blood. Subset: CD45RA+ positively selected. The CDR3 spells CASSTSGRAFYNEQFF. Written as DNA, the CDR3 is TGTGCCAGCTCAACAAGCGGGAGGGCCTTTTACAATGAGCAGTTCTTC.